This TCR beta chain was identified in a study of T cells after yellow fever vaccination. Study-wide results and caveats: By day 5 rather than day 15, the secondary response had peaked, though it was weaker.

This clonotype was found many times. Its antigen is not identified. Per germline, CDR1 SGHRS and CDR2 YFSETQ. The V end was cut by 4 bases, the J end by 7 bases, with 12 bases between. CDR3 size: 13 residues. By 5'RACE template switching, TCR cDNA was produced, with a universal primer site and UMIs added in the process. One entry per CDR3 protein results from TCRdb running MiXCR on the 5' RACE reads. The sample has under 200,000 distinct CDR3 sequences, 5.5% to 7.5% seen once. This sequence was found in a man between 18 and 29 years old who received the YFV17D yellow fever vaccine. V gene TRBV5-1 combines with J gene TRBJ1-5; the D gene is possibly TRBD1 (6 bases). Sequenced here: CD4+ T cells sorted from PBMCs, sampled about 5 days after the first yellow fever vaccination. Here the CDR3 reads CASSTEGGQPQHF. CDR3 in DNA: TGCGCCAGCAGCACGGAGGGGGGACAGCCCCAGCATTTT. The whole variable domain, remainder taken from reference TRBV5-1 and TRBJ1-5, is KAGVTQTPRYLIKTRGQQVTLSCSPISGHRSVSWYQQTPGQGLQFLFEYFSETQRNKGNFPGRFSGRQFSNSRSEMNVSTLELGDSALYLCASSTEGGQPQHFGDGTRLSIL.